What follows is one T cell receptor beta chain and its context. Method: immunoSEQ multiplex PCR; TCRdb's copy keeps in-frame clones and lacks some. The sample yields hundreds of thousands of clones, approximately 91% seen once. The data derive from a study of blood T cell repertoires in COVID-19. The TCR sequence derives from a woman aged 50 to 65 with COVID-19, enrolled during active disease. Sequenced input: peripheral blood.

The CDR3 reads CASTLTGVVGELFF. The CDR3 DNA reads as TGTGCCAGCACCCTGACAGGGGTGGTCGGGGAGCTGTTTTTT. The gene calls are TRBV28 and TRBJ2-2, with TRBD1 identical over 8 bases. Germline V gene sequence: CDR1 MDHEN, CDR2 SYDVKM. The trim removed 7 bases at V and 7 bases at J, leaving 8 bases unmatched. The CDR3 is 14 residues long. The whole variable domain, filled in from reference TRBV28 and TRBJ2-2, reads DVKVTQSSRYLVKRTGEKVFLECVQDMDHENMFWYRQDPGLGLRLIYFSYDVKMKEKGDIPEGYSVSREKKERFSLILESASTNQTSMYLCASTLTGVVGELFFGEGSRLTVL.